One and the same sample provided the 29 T cell receptor beta chains below, sequenced in a study of cytomegalovirus exposure and HLA in healthy donors. PCR involved 60 Vbeta and 13 Jbeta primers. TCRdb's copy holds only in-frame clones and misses some; the assay was immunoSEQ multiplex PCR. The table has fewer than 200,000 clones, roughly 70% seen once; the top ten hold approximately 1.4%. The sample consisted of PBMCs. Receptor source: a girl aged 5-17 years in good health and CMV-seronegative.

The chain carries TRBV7-7 and TRBJ1-2; D is unclear. Looked up from germline, CDR1 is SSHAT and CDR2 is FNYEAQ (reference sequence). The CDR3 has 12 amino acids. V was cut by 5 bases and J by 5 bases, with 9 bases left in between. The DNA for the CDR3 is TGTGCCAGCAGCCCACTCACGTATGGCTACACCTTC. This sequence encodes CASSPLTYGYTF.

The V and J genes are TRBV5-1 and TRBJ2-7, with a weak D call TRBD1 (5 bases). The CDR3 totals 13 residues. Trimming cost V 5 bases and J 4 bases, with 13 bases left between them. The germline CDR1 and CDR2 sequences are SGHRS and YFSETQ. CDR3 in DNA: TGCGCCAGCAGAAGGGGTTTCATATACGAGCAGTACTTC. It translates to CASRRGFIYEQYF.

The gene calls are TRBV7-9 and TRBJ2-1; D may be TRBD2 (5 bases). Trimming stripped 5 bases from V and 7 bases from J, with 15 bases between. The germline CDR1 and CDR2 sequences are SEHNR and FQNEAQ (reference sequence). This CDR3 has 14 amino acids. The CDR3 is CASSLSWRANEQFF. The CDR3 bases are TGTGCCAGCAGCCTTTCGTGGCGGGCGAATGAGCAGTTCTTC.

The gene calls are TRBV30 and TRBJ1-4; 8 bases fit TRBD1. With 2 bases clipped from V and 9 bases from J, the junction kept 11 bases outside the gene matches. The CDR3 has 15 residues. CDR1 and CDR2 from the germline V gene are GTSNPN and SVGIG (reference sequence). The CDR3: CAWSTRQGMGKKLFF. In DNA, the CDR3 is TGTGCCTGGAGTACTCGACAGGGGATGGGAAAAAAACTGTTTTTT. Using reference TRBV30 and TRBJ1-4 for the parts outside the CDR3, the full variable domain is SQTIHQWPATLVQPVGSPLSLECTVEGTSNPNLYWYRQAAGRGLQLLFYSVGIGQISSEVPQNLSASRPQDRQFILSSKKLLLSDSGFYLCAWSTRQGMGKKLFFGSGTQLSVL.

This clone was seen just once. The chain recombines TRBV19 with TRBJ1-5, with 7 bases fitting TRBD1. The CDR3 is 15 amino acids. Per the germline V gene, CDR1 is LNHDA and CDR2 is SQIVND (reference sequence). V dropped 8 bases and J dropped 7; count of bases not matched to a gene: 14. CDR3 coding DNA: TGTGCCAGTGAGTCTGACAGGGTAGGAATCCAGCCCCAGCATTTT. Its protein product is CASESDRVGIQPQHF.

The V gene is TRBV13, the J gene TRBJ2-5, with TRBD1 matching over 8 bases. The CDR3 is made up of 14 amino acids. With 0 bases clipped from V and 5 bases from J, the junction kept 2 bases outside the gene matches. Germline V gives CDR1 PRHDT, CDR2 FYEKMQ (reference sequence). CDR3: CASSLGQGVETQYF. The CDR3 DNA reads as TGTGCCAGCAGCTTAGGACAGGGGGTTGAGACCCAGTACTTC.

The V gene is TRBV27, the J gene TRBJ1-6; D uncertain. Germline V lookup: CDR1 MNHEY, CDR2 SMNVEV (reference sequence). The length of the CDR3 is 12 residues. Trimming shortened V by 5 bases and J by 8 bases, and 7 bases separated the two germline ends. The CDR3 protein is CASSVLYSPLHF. Written as DNA, the CDR3 is TGTGCCAGCAGTGTTCTCTATTCACCCCTCCACTTT.

V gene TRBV5-1 combines with J gene TRBJ1-1; TRBD1 is a possible D gene (5 bases). Trimming stripped 5 bases from V and 4 bases from J, with 18 bases between. CDR1 SGHRS and CDR2 YFSETQ come from the germline V gene. There are 15 residues in the CDR3. Here the CDR3 reads CASRQERLGGTEAFF. CDR3 nucleotide sequence: TGCGCCAGCAGACAAGAGCGGCTCGGGGGCACTGAAGCTTTCTTT.

The chain combines TRBV13 with TRBJ1-1; D is uncertain. There are 14 residues in the CDR3. Per germline, CDR1 PRHDT and CDR2 FYEKMQ (reference sequence). V was shortened by 6 bases and J by 11 bases, with 22 bases between the two germline ends. CDR3 residues: CASRAWNEGGKAFF. The CDR3 nucleotides read TGTGCCAGCAGAGCTTGGAATGAAGGCGGCAAGGCTTTCTTT.

V gene TRBV6-1 combines with J gene TRBJ1-4, with D perhaps TRBD1 (6 bases). Germline loops: CDR1 MNHNS, CDR2 SASEGT. V was cut by 2 bases and J by 3 bases, with 7 bases left in between. CDR3 length: 14 residues. The CDR3 bases are TGTGCCAGCAGTGAATGGACAGCTAATGAAAAACTGTTTTTT. The encoded protein is CASSEWTANEKLFF.

The CDR3 spells CASSILAVEKLFF. The CDR3 DNA follows: TGTGCCAGTAGTATTTTGGCAGTAGAAAAACTGTTTTTT. This rearrangement joins TRBV19 to TRBJ1-4; D is undetermined. From germline, CDR1 is LNHDA and CDR2 SQIVND (reference sequence). Deletions cut 3 bases from V and 8 bases from J, with 10 bases between. The CDR3 totals 13 residues. The full variable domain, with the rest looked up from reference TRBV19 and TRBJ1-4, is DGGITQSPKYLFRKEGQNVTLSCEQNLNHDAMYWYRQDPGQGLRLIYYSQIVNDFQKGDIAEGYSVSREKKESFPLTVTSAQKNPTAFYLCASSILAVEKLFFGSGTQLSVL.

The genes are TRBV29-1 and TRBJ1-2, with no clear D. V gave up 4 bases and J gave up 3 bases, with 9 bases separating them. The germline V gene has CDR1 SQVTM and CDR2 ANQGSEA. The CDR3 sequence is 12 residues long. This CDR3 is CSVALGDYGYTF. The CDR3 bases are TGCAGCGTTGCATTGGGCGACTATGGCTACACCTTC.

This clone has just a few counts. The rearrangement uses TRBV6-4 and TRBJ2-1, with a weak D call TRBD1 (7 bases). From germline, CDR1 is MRHNA and CDR2 SNTAGT. V lost 3 bases and J lost 8, with 17 bases in between. This CDR3 region has 15 residues. CDR3 bases: TGTGCCAGCAGTGAAGGGGCAGGGGGGTCCCATGAGCAGTTCTTC. Its translation: CASSEGAGGSHEQFF.

The chain uses TRBV7-9 and TRBJ2-1, with D perhaps matching TRBD2 (7 bases). V lost 0 bases and J 10 bases, leaving 16 bases between the germline ends. CDR3 length equals 15 residues. Germline V lookup: CDR1 SEHNR, CDR2 FQNEAQ (reference sequence). For the CDR3, the DNA is TGTGCCAGCAGCTTAGCGGGGGGGCGTTATCAGGAGCAGTTCTTC. Translating it yields CASSLAGGRYQEQFF.

V and J are TRBV7-6 and TRBJ2-3; 8 bases agree with TRBD2. Germline V gene data show CDR1 as SGHVS and CDR2 as FNYEAQ. The CDR3 covers 15 residues. Trimming cost V 5 bases and J 4 bases; bases outside gene matches: 8. Written as DNA, the CDR3 is TGTGCCAGCAGCCAGCGGGGGCTGTTTCCAGATACGCAGTATTTT. Translating gives CASSQRGLFPDTQYF. The variable domain in full, completed from reference TRBV7-6 and TRBJ2-3, reads GAGVSQSPRYKVTKRGQDVALRCDPISGHVSLYWYRQALGQGPEFLTYFNYEAQQDKSGLPNDRFSAERPEGSISTLTIQRTEQRDSAMYRCASSQRGLFPDTQYFGPGTRLTVL.

The chain combines TRBV6-1 with TRBJ2-4; D remains ambiguous. This CDR3 has 13 residues. With 2 bases removed from V and 6 bases from J, the gap between germline ends came to 8 bases. From germline, CDR1 is MNHNS and CDR2 SASEGT. The CDR3, as DNA: TGTGCCAGCAGTGAATGGGCCGTAAACATTCAGTACTTC. It is translated as CASSEWAVNIQYF.

CDR3 residues: CSVANGLGTYNEQFF. DNA of the CDR3: TGCAGCGTGGCCAACGGACTAGGCACCTACAATGAGCAGTTCTTC. The J gene is TRBJ2-1, the V gene TRBV29-1, with 7 bases that match TRBD2. Germline-derived CDR1 and CDR2 are SQVTM and ANQGSEA. The CDR3 has 15 residues. J gave up 2 bases and V 6 bases, and 10 bases lay outside the gene matches.

The chain is built from TRBV5-1 and TRBJ1-1; D is possibly TRBD1 (5 bases). The CDR3 length is 15 residues. Germline V gene sequence: CDR1 SGHRS, CDR2 YFSETQ. V lost 0 bases to trimming and J lost 4 bases, with 13 bases between them. CDR3 sequence reads: CASSLGPGGGTEAFF. The CDR3 DNA is TGCGCCAGCAGCTTGGGTCCCGGGGGTGGCACTGAAGCTTTCTTT.

This clone came up once. The V gene is TRBV5-6, the J gene TRBJ2-2; D is unclear. Trimming removed 3 bases at V and 6 bases at J, with 12 bases between. The CDR3 totals 14 residues. Germline CDR1 reads SGHDT; CDR2 reads YYEEEE. The CDR3: CASSWMSSPGELFF. CDR3 coding DNA: TGTGCCAGCAGCTGGATGAGTAGCCCCGGGGAGCTGTTTTTT.

The rearrangement uses TRBV6-5 and TRBJ1-4; D uncertain. From germline, CDR1 is MNHEY and CDR2 SVGAGI. V was shortened by 4 bases and J by 8 bases, with 14 bases between the two germline ends. The CDR3 length is 14 residues. CDR3 loop: CASSSPGRAEKLFF. CDR3 coding DNA: TGTGCCAGCAGTTCCCCGGGGAGGGCAGAAAAACTGTTTTTT.

The chain has TRBV6-5 and TRBJ1-5, with D unclear. V lost 4 bases and J 7 bases, leaving 17 bases between the germline ends. Germline-derived CDR1 and CDR2 are MNHEY and SVGAGI. The CDR3 runs 15 residues. The CDR3 nucleotides read TGTGCCAGCAGTTTGTCACACCCGAGGGAACAGCCCCAGCATTTT. It codes for CASSLSHPREQPQHF.

The rearrangement uses TRBV19 and TRBJ1-2; D is ambiguous. V shed 7 bases and J shed 6 bases, with 15 bases lying between them. CDR3 length equals 13 residues. Per germline, CDR1 LNHDA and CDR2 SQIVND (reference sequence). The CDR3 loop is CASKARLSNGYTF. The CDR3 DNA reads TGTGCCAGTAAAGCGAGACTCTCTAATGGCTACACCTTC. Full variable domain (missing parts from reference TRBV19 and TRBJ1-2): DGGITQSPKYLFRKEGQNVTLSCEQNLNHDAMYWYRQDPGQGLRLIYYSQIVNDFQKGDIAEGYSVSREKKESFPLTVTSAQKNPTAFYLCASKARLSNGYTFGSGTRLTVV.

The chain is built from TRBV2 and TRBJ2-5; possibly TRBD2 for D (5 bases). The CDR3 covers 15 residues. The germline V gene has CDR1 SNHLY and CDR2 FYNNEI. Trimming shortened V by 7 bases and J by 1 base, and 16 bases separated the two germline ends. The CDR3 region is CASTMGSGLQETQYF. The DNA for the CDR3 is TGTGCCAGCACCATGGGCAGCGGACTCCAAGAGACCCAGTACTTC.

The table lists this clone with a few counts. The V call is TRBV5-1, the J call TRBJ1-1; D is unclear. Germline V gene lookup returns CDR1 SGHRS and CDR2 YFSETQ. V was trimmed by 0 bases and J by 0 bases, leaving 9 bases between them. The CDR3 loop spans 15 amino acids. Written as DNA, the CDR3 is TGCGCCAGCAGCTTGGTGGGCAACCTGAACACTGAAGCTTTCTTT. It codes for CASSLVGNLNTEAFF.

This clone was seen a handful of times. The chain carries TRBV2 and TRBJ2-1, with D possibly TRBD2 on 5 matching bases. With 6 bases removed from V and 9 bases from J, the gap between germline ends came to 21 bases. Germline V gives CDR1 SNHLY, CDR2 FYNNEI. CDR3 size: 15 residues. CDR3 loop: CASSQMGGGYGEQFF. The CDR3 DNA follows: TGTGCCAGCAGCCAAATGGGTGGAGGTTACGGTGAGCAGTTCTTC. Full variable domain (outside the CDR3, taken from reference TRBV2 and TRBJ2-1): EPEVTQTPSHQVTQMGQEVILRCVPISNHLYFYWYRQILGQKVEFLVSFYNNEISEKSEIFDDQFSVERPDGSNFTLKIRSTKLEDSAMYFCASSQMGGGYGEQFFGPGTRLTVL.

The chain's CDR3 is CASSLLGPDYGYTF. CDR3 nucleotide sequence: TGTGCCAGCAGCTTACTGGGGCCCGACTATGGCTACACCTTC. The rearrangement joins TRBV7-8 to TRBJ1-2; D may be TRBD1 (5 bases). This CDR3 is built from 14 residues. V was cut by 2 bases and J by 3 bases, with 10 bases left in between. The germline V gene has CDR1 SGHVS and CDR2 FQNEAQ. Variable domain in full (rest from reference TRBV7-8 and TRBJ1-2): GAGVSQSPRYKVAKRGQDVALRCDPISGHVSLFWYQQALGQGPEFLTYFQNEAQLDKSGLPSDRFFAERPEGSVSTLKIQRTQQEDSAVYLCASSLLGPDYGYTFGSGTRLTVV.

The CDR3 sequence is CASRALGLAYEQYF. The CDR3 DNA sequence: TGTGCCAGCAGAGCCCTGGGACTAGCCTACGAGCAGTACTTC. This chain links TRBV6-1 with TRBJ2-7; TRBD2 matches at 8 bases. Losses at the gene ends were 6 bases for V and 2 bases for J; bases not matched to a gene: 6. The CDR3 has 14 residues. Germline lookup yields CDR1 MNHNS and CDR2 SASEGT.

The chain links TRBV5-1 to TRBJ1-4; tentatively, D is TRBD1 (5 bases). Trimming pared 4 bases from V and 3 bases from J, leaving 10 bases between. The CDR3 is 14 amino acids. Germline V gene lookup returns CDR1 SGHRS and CDR2 YFSETQ. CDR3 sequence: CASSRTGANEKLFF. The CDR3 DNA is TGCGCCAGCAGCCGCACAGGAGCTAATGAAAAACTGTTTTTT.

This clone showed up just a few times. CDR3 DNA: TGTGCCATCAAACCGGGGAGGGAAAACACTGAAGCTTTCTTT. Protein sequence: CAIKPGRENTEAFF. This chain connects TRBV10-3 to TRBJ1-1, with D unresolved. Trimming took 7 bases from V and 2 from J, leaving 14 bases between them. Looked up from germline, CDR1 is ENHRY and CDR2 is SYGVKD. This CDR3 comprises 14 residues.